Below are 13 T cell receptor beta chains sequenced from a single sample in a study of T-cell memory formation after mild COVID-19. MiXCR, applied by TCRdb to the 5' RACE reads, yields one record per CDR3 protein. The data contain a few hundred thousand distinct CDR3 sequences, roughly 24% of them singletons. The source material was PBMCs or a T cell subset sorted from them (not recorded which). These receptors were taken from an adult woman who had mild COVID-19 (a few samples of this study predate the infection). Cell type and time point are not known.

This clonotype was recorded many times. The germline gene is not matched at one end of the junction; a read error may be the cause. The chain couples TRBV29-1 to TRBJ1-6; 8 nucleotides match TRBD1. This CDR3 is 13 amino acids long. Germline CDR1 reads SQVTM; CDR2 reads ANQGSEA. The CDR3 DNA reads TGCAGCGTTAAAGAGGACAGGGATTCACCCCTCCACTTT. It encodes CSVKEDRDSPLHF. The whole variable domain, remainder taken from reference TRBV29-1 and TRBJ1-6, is SAVISQKPSRDICQRGTSLTIQCQVDSQVTMMFWYRQQPGQSLTLIATANQGSEATYESGFVIDKFPISRPNLTFSTLTVSNMSPEDSSIYLCSVKEDRDSPLHFGNGTRLTVT.

As DNA, the CDR3 is TGTGCCACCAGCAGAGATACGGGGGGGTTCCAGCCCCAGCATTTT. It yields the protein CATSRDTGGFQPQHF. The chain is built from TRBV15 and TRBJ1-5, with a weak D call TRBD1 (5 bases). Germline assignment: CDR1 LNHNV and CDR2 YYDKDF (reference sequence). The CDR3 is 15 residues long. Between the trimmed V and J ends, which lost 0 bases and 7 bases, there was a span of 13 bases.

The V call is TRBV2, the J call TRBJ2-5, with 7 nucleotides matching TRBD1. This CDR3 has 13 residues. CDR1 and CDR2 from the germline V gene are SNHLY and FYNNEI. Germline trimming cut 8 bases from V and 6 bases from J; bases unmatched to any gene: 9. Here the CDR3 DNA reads TGTGCCAGCTCCCAGGGGGTAGGGAAGACCCAGTACTTC. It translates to CASSQGVGKTQYF.

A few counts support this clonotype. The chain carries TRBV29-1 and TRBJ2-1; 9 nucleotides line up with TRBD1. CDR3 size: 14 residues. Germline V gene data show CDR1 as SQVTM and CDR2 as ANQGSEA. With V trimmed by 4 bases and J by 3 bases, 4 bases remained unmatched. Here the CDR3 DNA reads TGCAGCGTTGCCGACAGGGGGATCTACAATGAGCAGTTCTTC. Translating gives CSVADRGIYNEQFF.

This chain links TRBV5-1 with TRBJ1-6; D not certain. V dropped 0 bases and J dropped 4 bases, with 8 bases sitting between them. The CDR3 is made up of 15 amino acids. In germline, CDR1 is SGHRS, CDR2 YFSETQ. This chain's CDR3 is CASSLGQEYNSPLHF. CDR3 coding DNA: TGCGCCAGCAGCTTGGGACAAGAATATAATTCACCCCTCCACTTT.

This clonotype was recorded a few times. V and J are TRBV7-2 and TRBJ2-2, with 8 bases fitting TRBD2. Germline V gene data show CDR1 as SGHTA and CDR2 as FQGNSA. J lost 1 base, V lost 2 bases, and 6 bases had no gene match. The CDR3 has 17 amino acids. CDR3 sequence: CASSLRAGGLNTGELFF. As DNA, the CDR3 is TGTGCCAGCAGCTTAAGGGCGGGAGGCTTGAACACCGGGGAGCTGTTTTTT. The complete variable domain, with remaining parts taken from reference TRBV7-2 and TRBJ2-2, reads GAGVSQSPSNKVTEKGKDVELRCDPISGHTALYWYRQSLGQGLEFLIYFQGNSAPDKSGLPSDRFSAERTGGSVSTLTIQRTQQEDSAVYLCASSLRAGGLNTGELFFGEGSRLTVL.

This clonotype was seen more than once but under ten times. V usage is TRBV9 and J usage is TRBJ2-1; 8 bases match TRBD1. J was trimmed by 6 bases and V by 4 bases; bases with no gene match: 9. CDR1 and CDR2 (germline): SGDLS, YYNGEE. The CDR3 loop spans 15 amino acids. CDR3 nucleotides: TGTGCCAGCAGCCCTGGACAGGGATTTTTCAATGAGCAGTTCTTC. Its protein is CASSPGQGFFNEQFF.

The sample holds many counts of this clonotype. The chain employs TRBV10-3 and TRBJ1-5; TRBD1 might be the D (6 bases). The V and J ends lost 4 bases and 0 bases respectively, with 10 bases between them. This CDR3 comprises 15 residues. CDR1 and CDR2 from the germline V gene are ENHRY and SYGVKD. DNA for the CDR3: TGTGCCATCAGTGGACCAGGGGATAGCAATCAGCCCCAGCATTTT. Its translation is CAISGPGDSNQPQHF.

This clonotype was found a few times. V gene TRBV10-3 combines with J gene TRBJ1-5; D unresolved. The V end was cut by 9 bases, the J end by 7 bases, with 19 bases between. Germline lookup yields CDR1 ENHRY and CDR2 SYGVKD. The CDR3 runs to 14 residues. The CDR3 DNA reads TGTGCCATATCCAAAAGCGGGGATCGGCAGCCCCAGCATTTT. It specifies CAISKSGDRQPQHF.

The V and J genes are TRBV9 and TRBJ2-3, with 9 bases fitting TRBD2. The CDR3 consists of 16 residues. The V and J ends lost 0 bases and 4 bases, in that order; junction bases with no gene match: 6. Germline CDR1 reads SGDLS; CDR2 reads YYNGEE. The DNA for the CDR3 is TGTGCCAGCAGCGTAGATAGCGGGAGAGGGGCAGATACGCAGTATTTT. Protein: CASSVDSGRGADTQYF.

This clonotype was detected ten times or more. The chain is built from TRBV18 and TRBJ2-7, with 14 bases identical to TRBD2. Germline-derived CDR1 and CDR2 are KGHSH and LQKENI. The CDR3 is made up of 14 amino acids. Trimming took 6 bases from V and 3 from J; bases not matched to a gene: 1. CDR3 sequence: CASSGLAGGYEQYF. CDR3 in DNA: TGTGCCAGCTCCGGACTAGCGGGGGGCTACGAGCAGTACTTC.

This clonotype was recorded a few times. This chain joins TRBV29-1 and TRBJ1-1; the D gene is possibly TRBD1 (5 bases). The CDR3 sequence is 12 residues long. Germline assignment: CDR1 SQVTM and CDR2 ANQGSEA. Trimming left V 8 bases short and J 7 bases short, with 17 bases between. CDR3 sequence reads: CSLSGPPVEAFF. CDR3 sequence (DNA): TGCAGCCTCTCGGGACCGCCTGTTGAAGCTTTCTTT.

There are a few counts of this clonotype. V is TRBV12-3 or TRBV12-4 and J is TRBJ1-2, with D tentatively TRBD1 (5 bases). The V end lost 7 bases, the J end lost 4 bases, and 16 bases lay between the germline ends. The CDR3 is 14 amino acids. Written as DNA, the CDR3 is TGTGCCAGCACCCTAGGGGCTACCTTCTATGGCTACACCTTC. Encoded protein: CASTLGATFYGYTF.